What follows are 5 T cell receptor beta chains derived from one specimen sequenced in a study of T cells in Graves' hyperthyroidism and ophthalmopathy. RNA transcripts yielded amplified TCR beta CDR3 regions. An initial round of RT-PCR targeting the TCR CDR3 relied on the HTBI primer set. TCRdb redid the calling of the multiplex PCR reads with MiXCR, one entry per CDR3 protein. The data hold 460,000 or so distinct CDR3 sequences, with under 15% observed a single time. Input material: blood. These receptors were collected from a woman aged 18-35 years with Graves' hyperthyroidism.

This clonotype turned up a few times. The J gene is TRBJ2-2, the V gene TRBV7-3; D unresolved. Germline loops: CDR1 SGHTA, CDR2 FQGTGA. The CDR3 sequence is 14 residues long. V was trimmed by 3 bases and J by 0 bases, leaving 5 bases between them. The CDR3 region has the DNA TGTGCCAGCAGCTTCCAGGCGAACACCGGGGAGCTGTTTTTT. Amino acid sequence: CASSFQANTGELFF.

This clonotype was detected many times. The rearrangement joins TRBV29-1 to TRBJ1-4; D unresolved. The germline V and J ends were trimmed by 5 bases and 6 bases, with 13 bases remaining between them. The CDR3 consists of 13 residues. Germline assignment: CDR1 SQVTM and CDR2 ANQGSEA. The CDR3 is CSVRKSRDEKLFF. CDR3 in DNA: TGCAGCGTTCGAAAGTCAAGGGATGAAAAACTGTTTTTT.

Many counts were recorded for this clonotype. The chain links TRBV2 to TRBJ1-1; perhaps TRBD1 as D (6 bases). With 8 bases removed from V and 4 bases from J, the gap between germline ends came to 17 bases. This CDR3 has 14 residues. The germline V gene has CDR1 SNHLY and CDR2 FYNNEI. The CDR3 sequence: CASVFKDSRTEAFF. The DNA for the CDR3 is TGTGCCAGCGTCTTTAAGGACAGCCGCACTGAAGCTTTCTTT. Supplemented by reference TRBV2 and TRBJ1-1, the full variable domain reads EPEVTQTPSHQVTQMGQEVILRCVPISNHLYFYWYRQILGQKVEFLVSFYNNEISEKSEIFDDQFSVERPDGSNFTLKIRSTKLEDSAMYFCASVFKDSRTEAFFGQGTRLTVV.

This clonotype was observed many times. V usage is TRBV20-1 and J usage is TRBJ1-2; 7 bases line up with TRBD1. V trimming: 6 bases; J trimming: 5 bases; junction bases outside the gene matches: 12. Per the germline V gene, CDR1 is DFQATT and CDR2 is SNEGSKA (reference sequence). The CDR3 is made up of 14 amino acids. For the CDR3, the DNA is TGCAGTGCCTCAGACGGGACAGAATTTTATGGCTACACCTTC. It yields the protein CSASDGTEFYGYTF.

This clonotype was seen repeatedly, ten times or more. The V and J genes are TRBV7-6 and TRBJ2-3, with D possibly being TRBD2 (5 bases). The germline CDR1 and CDR2 sequences are SGHVS and FNYEAQ. The V end lost 4 bases, the J end lost 2 bases, and 13 bases lay between the germline ends. The CDR3 runs to 15 residues. The CDR3 nucleotides read TGTGCCAGCAGCTCCCTCGGGAACCCCACAGATACGCAGTATTTT. This encodes CASSSLGNPTDTQYF.